One sample yielded the 21 T cell receptor beta chains listed below, sequenced in a study of human T cells and chemical hapten exposure. Indicated time point: patch test 1, 2 weeks after DPC sensitization. Treatment described: therapeutic diphenylcyclopropenone sensitization with weekly scalp DPC. In TCRdb, the RACE reads were re-called with MiXCR into one record per CDR3 protein. There are 95,000 or so distinct CDR3 sequences in the sample; approximately 10% occur only once, and around 2.2% lies in the top ten. Sequencing used whole blood, obtained in connection with sensitization to the hapten diphenylcyclopropenone (DPC). Receptor source: a man in his forties with alopecia areata. Some clones in this sample may be carry-over from other donors' samples.

This clonotype was counted many times. This chain joins TRBV7-2 and TRBJ2-7; 7 bases line up with TRBD1. V shed 0 bases, J shed 3 bases, and the junction held 8 bases outside the gene matches. Germline loops: CDR1 SGHTA, CDR2 FQGNSA. The length of the CDR3 is 16 residues. The DNA of the CDR3 is TGTGCCAGCAGCTTAGCGGGGACAGCCCCTCACTACGAGCAGTACGTC. Translated: CASSLAGTAPHYEQYV.

This clonotype was recorded a few times. The chain is built from TRBV25-1 and TRBJ2-7, with 7 nucleotides matching TRBD1. Germline values: CDR1 MGHDK, CDR2 SYGVNS. The CDR3 has 14 residues. The V gene end was trimmed by 7 bases and the J gene end by 2 bases; junction bases not matched to a gene: 8. The CDR3 loop is CASTHWDRPYEQYF. CDR3 sequence (DNA): TGTGCCAGCACTCACTGGGACAGACCCTACGAGCAGTACTTC.

This clonotype was seen only a few times. The chain couples TRBV19 to TRBJ2-5, with 13 nucleotides matching TRBD2. Trimming took 4 bases from V and 4 from J; bases not matched to a gene: 3. This CDR3 spans 15 amino acids. CDR1 and CDR2 from the germline V gene are LNHDA and SQIVND (reference sequence). CDR3 in amino acids: CASSRGLAGRETQYF. In DNA, the CDR3 is TGTGCCAGTAGTAGGGGACTAGCGGGAAGAGAGACCCAGTACTTC.

J is TRBJ2-6 and V is TRBV5-1; 9 positions match TRBD1. The CDR3 is 16 amino acids. V lost 4 bases and J lost 2; bases outside the gene matches: 4. CDR1 and CDR2 (germline): SGHRS, YFSETQ. The CDR3 DNA is TGCGCCAGCAGCCTGGACAGGGGTACTGGGGCCAACGTCCTGACTTTC. The encoded protein is CASSLDRGTGANVLTF.

This clonotype was seen only a few times. The rearrangement uses TRBV12-5 and TRBJ1-2, with TRBD1 identical over 9 bases. The CDR3 sequence is 16 residues long. The junction had 12 bases not matched to a gene; V was cut back by 2 bases and J by 8 bases. CDR1 and CDR2 (germline): LGHNT, FRNRAP. CDR3 sequence reads: CASGLFTGGPIGGYTF. CDR3 nucleotide sequence: TGTGCTAGTGGTTTGTTTACAGGGGGCCCCATCGGGGGCTACACCTTC.

This clonotype was seen only a few times. The rearrangement joins TRBV7-8 to TRBJ1-3; weak D call: TRBD1 (5 bases). There are 16 residues in the CDR3. The germline V and J ends were trimmed by 2 bases and 4 bases, with 15 bases remaining between them. Germline CDR1 SGHVS, CDR2 FQNEAQ. The CDR3 DNA reads as TGTGCCAGCAGCTTACCCCCGGCAGGGTCGGGAAACACCATATATTTT. This gives the protein CASSLPPAGSGNTIYF.

For this clonotype: Given the absence of the conserved phenylalanine or tryptophan at the CDR3 end, a read error is likely. The DNA is omitted, as the CDR3 cannot be located on it reliably, and the CDR3 follows TCRdb's listing. The rearrangement links TRBV12-3 or TRBV12-4 to TRBJ2-7; TRBD1 is the table's D call, not checked against the DNA. The CDR3 comprises 12 residues, both ends counted. The CDR3 loop reads CASRSTGTGGVG.

V is TRBV12-3 or TRBV12-4 and J is TRBJ2-7; the D gene is possibly TRBD2 (5 bases). The CDR3 runs 12 residues. V lost 6 bases and J 6 bases, leaving 12 bases between the germline ends. The DNA of the CDR3 is TGTGCCAGCAGCGAAGGACTCCCCGAGCAGTACTTC. As protein: CASSEGLPEQYF.

This clonotype was detected only a few times. The CDR3 reads CASSYPFGRDQYEQYF. The CDR3 nucleotides read TGTGCCAGCAGTTACCCGTTCGGGAGGGATCAATACGAGCAGTACTTC. The chain employs TRBV6-2 or TRBV6-3 and TRBJ2-7; 8 nucleotides agree with TRBD2. The germline V gene encodes CDR1 MNHEY and CDR2 SVGEGT. This CDR3 is built from 16 residues. Losses at the gene ends were 2 bases for V and 4 bases for J; bases not matched to a gene: 10.

In its sample, this clonotype was seen a few times. The rearrangement joins TRBV24-1 to TRBJ2-7; 7 bases line up with TRBD1. V shed 1 base, J shed 3 bases, and the junction held 5 bases outside the gene matches. Looked up from germline, CDR1 is KGHDR and CDR2 is SFDVKD. This CDR3 is built from 15 residues. CDR3 protein: CATSDFNRGSYEQYV. The CDR3 coding sequence is TGTGCCACCAGTGATTTCAACAGGGGTAGCTACGAGCAGTACGTC.

This clonotype appeared many times. The rearrangement links TRBV5-1 to TRBJ1-4, with no clear D. Germline values: CDR1 SGHRS, CDR2 YFSETQ. There are 15 residues in the CDR3. Trimming took off 0 bases at V and 8 bases at J, with 14 bases between the two ends. DNA of the CDR3: TGCGCCAGCAGCTTGGTGGGATTCGTAAACGAAAAACTGTTTTTT. Residues: CASSLVGFVNEKLFF.

The gene calls are TRBV6-2 or TRBV6-3 and TRBJ2-3; maybe TRBD1 (5 bases). The V gene's germline CDR1 is MNHEY and CDR2 SVGEGT. With 6 bases removed from V and 3 bases from J, the gap between germline ends came to 16 bases. The CDR3 length is 15 residues. The CDR3: CASSRRQLGTDTQYF. Written as DNA, the CDR3 is TGTGCCAGCAGCCGCCGACAGTTGGGGACAGATACGCAGTATTTT.

This clonotype was observed a few times. The chain couples TRBV5-1 to TRBJ2-2; a possible D gene is TRBD2 (6 bases). This CDR3 region has 16 residues. V lost 1 base and J lost 1, with 11 bases in between. Germline CDR1 and CDR2: SGHRS and YFSETQ. This CDR3 is CASSLWGTQNTGELFF. The CDR3 DNA reads as TGCGCCAGCAGCTTGTGGGGGACTCAGAACACCGGGGAGCTGTTTTTT.

The gene calls are TRBV7-3 and TRBJ1-5; the D is unclear. Germline assignment: CDR1 SGHTA and CDR2 FQGTGA. With 2 bases removed from V and 7 bases from J, the gap between germline ends came to 9 bases. CDR3 length: 13 amino acids. The CDR3 spells CASSLDGSQPQHF. The CDR3 nucleotides are TGTGCCAGCAGCTTAGATGGATCCCAGCCCCAGCATTTT.

Concerning this clonotype: At one of its ends the junction is not consistent with the germline gene, which may arise from a read error. The rearrangement links TRBV18 to TRBJ2-3, with 11 positions matching TRBD2. The CDR3 has 17 amino acids. CDR1 is KGHSH and CDR2 is LQKENI in the germline V gene. The CDR3 sequence is CASSPPLAGGDTDTQYF. CDR3 DNA: TGTGCCAGCTCCCCACCCCTAGCGGGAGGAGACACAGATACGCAGTATTTT.

V and J are TRBV4-1 and TRBJ1-2; 7 bases agree with TRBD1. The CDR3 totals 16 residues. Germline lookup yields CDR1 MGHRA and CDR2 YSYEKL. Losses at the gene ends were 0 bases for V and 1 base for J; bases not matched to a gene: 5. The CDR3 DNA is TGCGCCAGCAGCCAAGAGTGGTCAGGGGGTAACTATGGCTACACCTTC. This encodes CASSQEWSGGNYGYTF.

This clonotype occurred a few times. The rearrangement joins TRBV2 to TRBJ2-2; perhaps TRBD2 as D (6 bases). This CDR3 comprises 15 residues. CDR1 SNHLY and CDR2 FYNNEI come from the germline V gene. Trimming stripped 4 bases from V and 4 bases from J, with 13 bases between. CDR3 loop: CASSVPGLSTGELFF. Here the CDR3 DNA reads TGTGCCAGCAGTGTACCGGGACTGTCCACCGGGGAGCTGTTTTTT.

This clonotype appeared many times. The chain links TRBV7-2 to TRBJ1-4, with D uncertain. The germline gives CDR1 SGHTA, CDR2 FQGNSA. CDR3 size: 15 residues. V shed 0 bases and J shed 2 bases, with 7 bases lying between them. This CDR3 reads CASSLAFGTNEKLFF. The CDR3 DNA reads TGTGCCAGCAGCTTAGCGTTCGGGACTAATGAAAAACTGTTTTTT.

This clonotype was seen ten or more times. The chain is built from TRBV27 and TRBJ1-1; D is unresolved. This CDR3 comprises 13 residues. V was cut by 4 bases and J by 10 bases, with 16 bases left in between. Germline CDR1 reads MNHEY; CDR2 reads SMNVEV (reference sequence). CDR3 in DNA: TGTGCCAGCAGTTATATTTACTCGGCCGCAGCTTTCTTT. Its translation: CASSYIYSAAAFF.

This clonotype was detected only a few times. The J gene is TRBJ1-1, the V gene TRBV3-1; D is possibly TRBD1 (6 bases). Trimming took 4 bases from V and 0 from J, leaving 18 bases between them. Germline V CDR1 and CDR2: LGHDT, YNNKEL (reference sequence). This CDR3 is built from 17 residues. The CDR3 loop reads CASSLHGAGDMNTEAFF. For the CDR3, the DNA is TGTGCCAGCAGCCTCCATGGGGCGGGGGACATGAACACTGAAGCTTTCTTT.

The chain couples TRBV18 to TRBJ2-3; 7 nucleotides line up with TRBD1. This CDR3 comprises 15 residues. Germline CDR1 and CDR2: KGHSH and LQKENI. V dropped 3 bases and J dropped 6; count of bases not matched to a gene: 9. CDR3 in amino acids: CASSPSSQGSDTQYF. The CDR3 DNA sequence: TGTGCCAGCTCACCTTCTTCACAGGGGTCCGATACGCAGTATTTT. The whole variable domain, filled in from reference TRBV18 and TRBJ2-3, reads NAGVMQNPRHLVRRRGQEARLRCSPMKGHSHVYWYRQLPEEGLKFMVYLQKENIIDESGMPKERFSAEFPKEGPSILRIQQVVRGDSAAYFCASSPSSQGSDTQYFGPGTRLTVL.